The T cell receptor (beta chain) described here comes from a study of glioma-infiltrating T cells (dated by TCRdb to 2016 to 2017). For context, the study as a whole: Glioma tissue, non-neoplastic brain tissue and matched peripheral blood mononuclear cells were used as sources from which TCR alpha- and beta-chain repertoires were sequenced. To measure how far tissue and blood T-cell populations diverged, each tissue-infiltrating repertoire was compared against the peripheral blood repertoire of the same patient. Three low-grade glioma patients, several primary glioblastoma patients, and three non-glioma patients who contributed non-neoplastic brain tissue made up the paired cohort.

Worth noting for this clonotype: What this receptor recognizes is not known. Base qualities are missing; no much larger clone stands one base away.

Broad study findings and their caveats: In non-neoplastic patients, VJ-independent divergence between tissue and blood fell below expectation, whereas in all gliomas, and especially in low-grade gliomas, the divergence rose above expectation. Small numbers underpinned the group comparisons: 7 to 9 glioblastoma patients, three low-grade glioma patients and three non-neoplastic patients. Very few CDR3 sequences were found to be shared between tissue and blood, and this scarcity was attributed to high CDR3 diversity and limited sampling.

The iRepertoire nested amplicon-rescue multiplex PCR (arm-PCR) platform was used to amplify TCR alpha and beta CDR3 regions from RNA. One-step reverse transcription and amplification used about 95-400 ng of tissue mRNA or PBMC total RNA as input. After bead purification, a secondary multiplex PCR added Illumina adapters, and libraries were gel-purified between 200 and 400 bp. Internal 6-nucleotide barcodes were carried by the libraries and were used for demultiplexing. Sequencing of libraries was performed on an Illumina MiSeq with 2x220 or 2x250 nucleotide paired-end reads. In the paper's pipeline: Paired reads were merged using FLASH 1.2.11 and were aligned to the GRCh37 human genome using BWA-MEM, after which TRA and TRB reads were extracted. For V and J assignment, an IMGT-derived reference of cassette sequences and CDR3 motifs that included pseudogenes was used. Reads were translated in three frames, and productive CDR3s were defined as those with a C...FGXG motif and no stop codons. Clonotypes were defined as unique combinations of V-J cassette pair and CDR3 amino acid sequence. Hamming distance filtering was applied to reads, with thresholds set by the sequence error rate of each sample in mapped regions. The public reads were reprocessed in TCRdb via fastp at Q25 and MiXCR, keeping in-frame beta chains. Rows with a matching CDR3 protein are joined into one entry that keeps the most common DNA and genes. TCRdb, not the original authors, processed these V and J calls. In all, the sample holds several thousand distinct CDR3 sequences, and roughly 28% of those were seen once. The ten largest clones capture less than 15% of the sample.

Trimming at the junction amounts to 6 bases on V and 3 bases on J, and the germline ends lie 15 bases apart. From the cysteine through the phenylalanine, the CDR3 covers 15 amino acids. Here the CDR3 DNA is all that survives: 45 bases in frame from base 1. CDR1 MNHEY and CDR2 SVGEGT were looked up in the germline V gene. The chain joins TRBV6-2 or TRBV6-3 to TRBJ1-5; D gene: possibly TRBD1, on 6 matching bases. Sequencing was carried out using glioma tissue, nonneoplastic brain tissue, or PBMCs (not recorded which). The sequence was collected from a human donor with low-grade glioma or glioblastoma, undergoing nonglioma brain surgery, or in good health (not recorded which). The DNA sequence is TGTGCCAGCAGACTCGGGACAAGTTTCAATCAGCCCCAGCATTTT. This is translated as CASRLGTSFNQPQHF.